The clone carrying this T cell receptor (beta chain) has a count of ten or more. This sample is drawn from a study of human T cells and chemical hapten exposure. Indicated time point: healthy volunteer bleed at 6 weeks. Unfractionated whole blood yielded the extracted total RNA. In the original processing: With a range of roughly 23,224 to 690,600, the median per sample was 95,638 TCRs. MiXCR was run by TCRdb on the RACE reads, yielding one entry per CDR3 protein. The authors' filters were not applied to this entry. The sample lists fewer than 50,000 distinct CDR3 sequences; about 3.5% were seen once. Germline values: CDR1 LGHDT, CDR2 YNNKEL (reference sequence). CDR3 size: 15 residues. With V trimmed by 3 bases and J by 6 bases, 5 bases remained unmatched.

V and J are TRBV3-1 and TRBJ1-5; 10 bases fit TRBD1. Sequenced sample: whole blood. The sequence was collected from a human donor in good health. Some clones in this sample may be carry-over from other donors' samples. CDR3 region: CASSQTGQGTQPQHF. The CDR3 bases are TGTGCCAGCAGCCAGACGGGACAGGGGACTCAGCCCCAGCATTTT.